The table lists the clone carrying this T cell receptor (beta chain) with a few counts. Its target is not known. Only patients with CD8+CD57+ cell expansion on flow cytometry were chosen for sequencing. The record originates from a study of CD8+CD57+ T cells in acquired aplastic anemia. Genomic DNA served as template for TCR beta VDJ and CDR3 profiling. Each CDR3 protein gets one entry after TCRdb re-called the reads with MiXCR. The sample comprises approximately 470,000 distinct CDR3 sequences, about a third of which are singletons, and less than 0.85% rests with the top ten. The study's findings and limits: Researchers reported that CD8+ Simpson's diversity was not significantly different in patients versus controls.

The CDR3 sequence is 12 residues long. CDR1 LNHDA and CDR2 SQIVND come from the germline V gene (reference sequence). V lost 11 bases, J lost 6 bases, and 17 bases lay in between. This sequence originates from a human donor with aplastic anemia. The chain uses TRBV19 and TRBJ2-7; D is ambiguous. The sequenced material came from sorted CD4+, CD8+, or CD8+CD57+ T cells (not recorded which) from PBMCs. CDR3: CAWSVHRVEQYF. Written as DNA, the CDR3 is TGTGCCTGGAGTGTACACCGGGTCGAGCAGTACTTC.